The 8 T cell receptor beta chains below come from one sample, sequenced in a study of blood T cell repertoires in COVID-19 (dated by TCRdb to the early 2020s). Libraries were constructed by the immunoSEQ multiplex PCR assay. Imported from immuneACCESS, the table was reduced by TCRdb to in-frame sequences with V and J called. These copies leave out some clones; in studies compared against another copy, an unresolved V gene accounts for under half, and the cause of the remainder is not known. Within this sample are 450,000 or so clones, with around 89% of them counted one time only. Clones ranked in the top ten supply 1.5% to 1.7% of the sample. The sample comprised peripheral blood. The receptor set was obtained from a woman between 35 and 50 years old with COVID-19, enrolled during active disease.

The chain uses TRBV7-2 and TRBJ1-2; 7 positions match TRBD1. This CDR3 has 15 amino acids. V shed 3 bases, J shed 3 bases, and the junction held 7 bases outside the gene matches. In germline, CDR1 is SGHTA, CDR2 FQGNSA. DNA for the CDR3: TGTGCCAGCAGCTTTTCACAGGGGTCACACTATGGCTACACCTTC. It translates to CASSFSQGSHYGYTF. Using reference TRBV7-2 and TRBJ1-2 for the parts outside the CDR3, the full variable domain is GAGVSQSPSNKVTEKGKDVELRCDPISGHTALYWYRQSLGQGLEFLIYFQGNSAPDKSGLPSDRFSAERTGGSVSTLTIQRTQQEDSAVYLCASSFSQGSHYGYTFGSGTRLTVV.

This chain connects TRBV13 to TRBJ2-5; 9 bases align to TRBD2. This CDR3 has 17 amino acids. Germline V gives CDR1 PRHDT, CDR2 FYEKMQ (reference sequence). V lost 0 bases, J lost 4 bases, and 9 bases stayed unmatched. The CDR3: CASSLGFAGGPRETQYF. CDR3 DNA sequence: TGTGCCAGCAGCTTAGGGTTCGCGGGAGGGCCTAGAGAGACCCAGTACTTC.

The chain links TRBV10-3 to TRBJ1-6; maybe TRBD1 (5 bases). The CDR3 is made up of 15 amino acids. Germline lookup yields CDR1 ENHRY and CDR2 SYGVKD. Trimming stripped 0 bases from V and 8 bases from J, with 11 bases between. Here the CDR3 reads CAISESRGLDSPLHF. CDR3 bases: TGTGCCATCAGTGAGTCAAGGGGATTAGATTCACCCCTCCACTTT.

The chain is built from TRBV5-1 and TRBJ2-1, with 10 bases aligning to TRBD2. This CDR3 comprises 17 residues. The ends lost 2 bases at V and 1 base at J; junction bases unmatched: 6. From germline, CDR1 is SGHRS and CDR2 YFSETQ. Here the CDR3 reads CASSFGAGGPSYNEQFF. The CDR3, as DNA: TGCGCCAGCAGCTTCGGAGCGGGAGGGCCGTCCTACAATGAGCAGTTCTTC.

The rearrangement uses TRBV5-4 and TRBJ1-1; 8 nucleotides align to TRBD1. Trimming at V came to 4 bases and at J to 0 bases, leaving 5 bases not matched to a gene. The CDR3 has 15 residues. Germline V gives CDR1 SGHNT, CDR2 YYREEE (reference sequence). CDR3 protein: CASSGGTGLNTEAFF. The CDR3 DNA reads TGTGCCAGCAGCGGAGGGACAGGACTGAACACTGAAGCTTTCTTT. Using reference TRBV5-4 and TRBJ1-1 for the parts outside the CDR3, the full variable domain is ETGVTQSPTHLIKTRGQQVTLRCSSQSGHNTVSWYQQALGQGPQFIFQYYREEENGRGNFPPRFSGLQFPNYSSELNVNALELDDSALYLCASSGGTGLNTEAFFGQGTRLTVV.

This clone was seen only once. CDR3 in DNA: TGTGCCACCAGTCCGGGACAGGGACACTACGAGCAGTACTTC. Protein: CATSPGQGHYEQYF. The rearrangement joins TRBV24-1 to TRBJ2-7; 9 nucleotides line up with TRBD1. The germline V gene encodes CDR1 KGHDR and CDR2 SFDVKD. After removal of 6 bases from V and 3 bases from J, the junction contained 5 bases not matched to a gene. The CDR3 runs 14 residues.

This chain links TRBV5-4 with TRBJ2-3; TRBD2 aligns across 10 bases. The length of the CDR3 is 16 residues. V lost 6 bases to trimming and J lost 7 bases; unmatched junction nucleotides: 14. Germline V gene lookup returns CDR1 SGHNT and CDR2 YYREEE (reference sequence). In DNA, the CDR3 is TGTGCCAGCACCTCTCCAACTAGCGGGGTCGGCAATACGCAGTATTTT. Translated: CASTSPTSGVGNTQYF. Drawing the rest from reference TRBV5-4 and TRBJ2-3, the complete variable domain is ETGVTQSPTHLIKTRGQQVTLRCSSQSGHNTVSWYQQALGQGPQFIFQYYREEENGRGNFPPRFSGLQFPNYSSELNVNALELDDSALYLCASTSPTSGVGNTQYFGPGTRLTVL.

This CDR3 is CASSALTGEAFF. CDR3 nucleotides: TGTGCCAGCAGCGCCCTGACAGGGGAAGCTTTCTTT. The chain employs TRBV9 and TRBJ1-1; 7 positions match TRBD1. Trimming removed 3 bases from V and 8 bases from J; junction bases left unmatched: 4. Germline CDR1 is SGDLS and CDR2 is YYNGEE. This CDR3 contains 12 residues.